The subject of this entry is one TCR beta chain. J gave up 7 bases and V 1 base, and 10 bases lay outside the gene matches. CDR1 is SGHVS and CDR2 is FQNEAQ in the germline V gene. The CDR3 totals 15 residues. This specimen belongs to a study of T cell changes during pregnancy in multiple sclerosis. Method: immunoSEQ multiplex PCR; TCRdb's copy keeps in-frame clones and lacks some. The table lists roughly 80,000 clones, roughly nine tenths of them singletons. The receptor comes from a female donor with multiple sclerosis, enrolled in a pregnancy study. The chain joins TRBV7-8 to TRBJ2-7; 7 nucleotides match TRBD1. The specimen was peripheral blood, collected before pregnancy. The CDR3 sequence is CASSLEPRQGWEQYF. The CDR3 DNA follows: TGTGCCAGCAGCTTAGAACCCCGACAGGGCTGGGAGCAGTACTTC.